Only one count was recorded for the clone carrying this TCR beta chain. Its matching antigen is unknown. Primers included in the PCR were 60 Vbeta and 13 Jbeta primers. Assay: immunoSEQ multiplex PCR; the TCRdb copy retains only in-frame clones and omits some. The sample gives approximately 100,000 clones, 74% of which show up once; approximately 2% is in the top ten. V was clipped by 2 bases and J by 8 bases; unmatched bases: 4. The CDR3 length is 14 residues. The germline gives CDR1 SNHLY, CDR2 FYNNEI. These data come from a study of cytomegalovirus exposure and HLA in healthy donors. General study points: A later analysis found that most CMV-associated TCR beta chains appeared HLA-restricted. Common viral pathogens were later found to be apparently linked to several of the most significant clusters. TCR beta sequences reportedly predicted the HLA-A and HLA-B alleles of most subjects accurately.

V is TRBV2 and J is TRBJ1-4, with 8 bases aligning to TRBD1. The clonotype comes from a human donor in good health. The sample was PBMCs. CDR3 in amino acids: CASSEQGAVEKLFF. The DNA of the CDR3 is TGTGCCAGCAGTGAACAGGGGGCAGTGGAAAAACTGTTTTTT.